This T cell receptor (beta chain) was sequenced in a study of OX40 agonist ivuxolimab in advanced cancers. Study-level findings and limits: The study did not work out the antigen specificity of the expanded peripheral T cells.

The CDR3 is 16 amino acids. Trimming at V came to 0 bases and at J to 5 bases, leaving 10 bases not matched to a gene. The germline V gene encodes CDR1 MGHRA and CDR2 YSYEKL. The method was immunoSEQ multiplex PCR; TCRdb's version includes in-frame clones alone and lacks a portion of them. The table lists more than 25,000 clones, roughly 86% of them singletons. About this clone: Its antigen is unidentified.

The chain recombines TRBV4-1 with TRBJ2-7; 7 bases are a match to TRBD1. The starting material was CD4+ or CD8+ T cells sorted from blood, obtained in a trial of the OX40 agonist ivuxolimab. The TCR was taken from an adult with an advanced solid tumor such as melanoma, head and neck, liver or kidney cancer. For the CDR3, the DNA is TGCGCCAGCAGCCAAGATTTGTGGGACAGAGGCCACGAGCAGTACTTC. Translated: CASSQDLWDRGHEQYF.